The next 18 T cell receptor beta chains were all read from a single sample in a study of blood T cells in healthy people across ages (dated by TCRdb to between 2014 and 2016). The library was generated by 5' RACE. The second PCR ran for about 7 to 11 cycles and used a J-beta primer mix along with a sample-barcoded 5' primer. TCRdb cleaned the public reads at Q25 with fastp, built clones with MiXCR and kept in-frame beta chains. Merged by CDR3 protein, the rows form single entries marked with the most common genes and DNA. Recorded for this sample are 1.8 million or so distinct CDR3 sequences; more than 35% of them occurred a single time. The ten largest clones capture roughly 24% of the sample. Sequencing was carried out using blood. Receptors originate from a human donor in good health.

V gene TRBV7-2 combines with J gene TRBJ1-5; no clear D gene. The V gene lost 3 bases and the J gene lost 8 bases, with 11 bases spanning the gap. The germline V gene has CDR1 SGHTA and CDR2 FQGNSA. The CDR3 spans 13 residues. Written as DNA, the CDR3 is TGTGCCAGCAGCTTCCGGGCGATGGAGCCCCAGCATTTT. Its protein is CASSFRAMEPQHF.

This chain links TRBV2 with TRBJ2-4; D may be TRBD1 (6 bases). The assigned J gene may be wrong: the sequence end matches TRBJ2-5 better. The germline gives CDR1 SNHLY, CDR2 FYNNEI. This CDR3 has 14 residues. The CDR3 DNA is TGTGCCAGCAGGGCAGACAGGCTCCAAGAGACCCAGTACTTC. Its translation is CASRADRLQETQYF.

The chain joins TRBV20-1 to TRBJ1-1; 8 nucleotides match TRBD1. With 3 bases clipped from V and 5 bases from J, the junction kept 5 bases outside the gene matches. The CDR3 covers 13 residues. Germline V CDR1 and CDR2: DFQATT, SNEGSKA (reference sequence). CDR3 nucleotides: TGCAGTGCTAGCCGGGACAGGAGAACTGAAGCTTTCTTT. It is translated as CSASRDRRTEAFF.

The chain has TRBV24-1 and TRBJ2-1; 14 bases fit TRBD2. Germline V gives CDR1 KGHDR, CDR2 SFDVKD. Losses at the gene ends were 5 bases for V and 7 bases for J; bases not matched to a gene: 6. The CDR3 consists of 16 residues. CDR3 DNA: TGTGCCACCAGTGGTCAGGGACTAGCGGGGGAGAATGAGCAGTTCTTC. It codes for CATSGQGLAGENEQFF.

V usage is TRBV12-3 or TRBV12-4 and J usage is TRBJ2-7; no clear D. Deletions cut 5 bases from V and 6 bases from J, with 11 bases between. This CDR3 is built from 12 residues. The CDR3 region is CASSPEGVEQYF. CDR3 coding DNA: TGTGCCAGCAGTCCCGAAGGTGTCGAGCAGTACTTC.

V gene TRBV7-2 combines with J gene TRBJ1-3; 7 nucleotides agree with TRBD1. V was pared by 6 bases and J by 2 bases, with 4 bases of the junction left unmatched. Germline-derived CDR1 and CDR2 are SGHTA and FQGNSA. The CDR3 is 14 residues long. The CDR3 DNA sequence: TGTGCCAGCAGACCGACAGGGCCTGGAAACACCATATATTTT. It codes for CASRPTGPGNTIYF.

The chain is built from TRBV19 and TRBJ2-1; D gene uncertain. V was trimmed by 2 bases and J by 5 bases, leaving 16 bases between them. Germline CDR1 is LNHDA and CDR2 is SQIVND (reference sequence). This CDR3 comprises 16 residues. CDR3 nucleotide sequence: TGTGCCAGTAGTATATCCTCGCTTGAGACAAACAATGAGCAGTTCTTC. Its protein product is CASSISSLETNNEQFF.

There are a few counts of this clonotype. The chain joins TRBV5-1 to TRBJ1-2; D gene ambiguous. Per the germline V gene, CDR1 is SGHRS and CDR2 is YFSETQ. CDR3 length: 16 residues. Trimming removed 0 bases from V and 6 bases from J, with 18 bases in between. In nucleotides, the CDR3 is TGCGCCAGCAGCTTGGCAACGGAAGGAAATATCGATGGCTACACCTTC. Translation gives CASSLATEGNIDGYTF.

This clonotype showed up just once. A much larger clonotype is one base distant, so this may be a read error. The chain links TRBV7-3 to TRBJ2-7, with D perhaps being TRBD1 or TRBD2 (7 bases each). Matching the DNA end better, TRBJ2-5 makes the J call doubtful. The germline CDR1 and CDR2 sequences are SGHTA and FQGTGA. The CDR3 length is 14 residues. Here the CDR3 DNA reads TGTGCCAGCGGCTTAAACAGGGGAGGGGAGACCCAGTACTTC. Translating gives CASGLNRGGETQYF.

In its sample, this clonotype was seen a few times. The rearrangement uses TRBV5-1 and TRBJ1-2; tentatively, D is TRBD1 (5 bases). In germline, CDR1 is SGHRS, CDR2 YFSETQ. This CDR3 spans 15 amino acids. V was trimmed by 0 bases and J by 8 bases, leaving 17 bases between them. The CDR3 reads CASSLGSLGPVGYTF. The DNA of the CDR3 is TGCGCCAGCAGCTTGGGTTCATTGGGGCCAGTCGGCTACACCTTC.

The chain carries TRBV5-1 and TRBJ1-1; D call uncertain. Germline CDR1 SGHRS, CDR2 YFSETQ. The germline V and J ends were trimmed by 7 bases and 3 bases, with 19 bases remaining between them. This CDR3 is built from 15 residues. The CDR3, as DNA: TGCGCCAGCCGACAAAGATCCGGCCAGTACACTGAAGCTTTCTTT. This translates into CASRQRSGQYTEAFF.

This sequence joins TRBV11-2 and TRBJ2-7, with 8 nucleotides matching TRBD1. The CDR3 covers 14 residues. Germline values: CDR1 SGHAT, CDR2 FQNNGV. Trimming took 5 bases from V and 7 from J; bases not matched to a gene: 10. The CDR3 nucleotides read TGTGCCAGCAGCACCGAAGGGACAGGTGGGGAGCAGTACTTC. As protein: CASSTEGTGGEQYF. Combining the CDR3 with reference TRBV11-2 and TRBJ2-7 gives the whole variable domain EAGVAQSPRYKIIEKRQSVAFWCNPISGHATLYWYQQILGQGPKLLIQFQNNGVVDDSQLPKDRFSAERLKGVDSTLKIQPAKLEDSAVYLCASSTEGTGGEQYFGPGTRLTVT.

The CDR3 DNA is TGCGCCAGCAGCCATTTAGCGGGGCGCACAGATACGCAGTATTTT. Translation gives CASSHLAGRTDTQYF. The chain uses TRBV4-3 and TRBJ2-3, with 8 bases identical to TRBD2. This CDR3 has 15 residues. Trimming removed 3 bases from V and 1 base from J; junction bases left unmatched: 3. Germline CDR1 and CDR2: LGHNA and YSLEER.

The gene calls are TRBV12-3 or TRBV12-4 and TRBJ1-6; no reliable D call. The CDR3 is made up of 17 amino acids. V dropped 3 bases and J dropped 2 bases, with 14 bases sitting between them. CDR3 nucleotides: TGTGCCAGCAGTTTTGGTCCACAAAAGGCCTATAATTCACCCCTCCACTTT. This translates into CASSFGPQKAYNSPLHF.

The chain carries TRBV29-1 and TRBJ1-1; D perhaps matches TRBD1 (6 bases). Trimming pared 7 bases from V and 7 bases from J, leaving 13 bases between. The germline gives CDR1 SQVTM, CDR2 ANQGSEA. The CDR3 runs 11 residues. The CDR3 protein is CSDQTGYEAFF. The CDR3 coding sequence is TGCAGCGATCAAACAGGGTATGAAGCTTTCTTT. Variable domain in full (rest from reference TRBV29-1 and TRBJ1-1): SAVISQKPSRDICQRGTSLTIQCQVDSQVTMMFWYRQQPGQSLTLIATANQGSEATYESGFVIDKFPISRPNLTFSTLTVSNMSPEDSSIYLCSDQTGYEAFFGQGTRLTVV.

This clonotype was picked up a small number of times. V usage is TRBV20-1 and J usage is TRBJ1-3; D is uncertain. The germline V gene has CDR1 DFQATT and CDR2 SNEGSKA (reference sequence). This CDR3 is 14 amino acids long. Trimming left V 5 bases short and J 1 base short, with 12 bases between. CDR3: CSALTLDSGNTIYF. In DNA form, the CDR3 reads TGCAGTGCTTTAACTTTGGATTCTGGAAACACCATATATTTT.

V is TRBV5-5 and J is TRBJ1-5; 12 bases fit TRBD1. The V and J ends lost 4 bases and 6 bases, in that order; junction bases with no gene match: 11. The CDR3 is 17 residues long. In germline, CDR1 is SGHKS, CDR2 YYEKEE (reference sequence). In DNA, the CDR3 is TGTGCCAGCAGCCGCCGGGGACAGGGGGCTGGAGGTCAGCCCCAGCATTTT. As protein: CASSRRGQGAGGQPQHF. The variable domain in full, with the rest retrieved from reference TRBV5-5 and TRBJ1-5, is DAGVTQSPTHLIKTRGQQVTLRCSPISGHKSVSWYQQVLGQGPQFIFQYYEKEERGRGNFPDRFSARQFPNYSSELNVNALLLGDSALYLCASSRRGQGAGGQPQHFGDGTRLSIL.

The table lists this clonotype with many counts. The gene calls are TRBV29-1 and TRBJ2-6, with D perhaps matching TRBD1 (6 bases). V lost 3 bases, J lost 0 bases, and 12 bases lay in between. From germline, CDR1 is SQVTM and CDR2 ANQGSEA. This CDR3 has 16 residues. CDR3 DNA sequence: TGCAGCGTTGATGAGGACAGCCCCTCTGGGGCCAACGTCCTGACTTTC. This translates into CSVDEDSPSGANVLTF.